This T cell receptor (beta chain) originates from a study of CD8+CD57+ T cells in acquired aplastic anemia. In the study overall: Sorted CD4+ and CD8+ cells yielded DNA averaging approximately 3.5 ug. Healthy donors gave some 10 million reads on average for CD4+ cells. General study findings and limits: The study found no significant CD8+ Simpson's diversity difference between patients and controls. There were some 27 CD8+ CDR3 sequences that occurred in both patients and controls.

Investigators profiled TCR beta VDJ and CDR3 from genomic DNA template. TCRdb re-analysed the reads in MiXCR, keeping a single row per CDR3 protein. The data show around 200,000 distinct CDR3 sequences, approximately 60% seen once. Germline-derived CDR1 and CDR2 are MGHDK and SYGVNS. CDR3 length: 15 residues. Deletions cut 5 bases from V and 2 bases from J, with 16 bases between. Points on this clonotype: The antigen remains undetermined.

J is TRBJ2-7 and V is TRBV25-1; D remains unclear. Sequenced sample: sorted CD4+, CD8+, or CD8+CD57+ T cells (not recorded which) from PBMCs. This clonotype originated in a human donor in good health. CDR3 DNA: TGTGCCAGCAGTAAATCCGGCGGAGTGGCCTACGAGCAGTACTTC. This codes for CASSKSGGVAYEQYF.